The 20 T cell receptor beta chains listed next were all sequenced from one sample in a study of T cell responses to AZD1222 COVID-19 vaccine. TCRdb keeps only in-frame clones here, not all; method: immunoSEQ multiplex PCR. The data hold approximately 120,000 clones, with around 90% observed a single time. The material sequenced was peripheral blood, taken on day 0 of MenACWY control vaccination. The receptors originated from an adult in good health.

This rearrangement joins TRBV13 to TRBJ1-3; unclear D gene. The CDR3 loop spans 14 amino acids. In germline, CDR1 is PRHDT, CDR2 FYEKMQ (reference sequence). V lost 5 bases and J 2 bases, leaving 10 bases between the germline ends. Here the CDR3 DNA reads TGTGCCAGCAGCACATGGATAGCTGGAAACACCATATATTTT. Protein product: CASSTWIAGNTIYF.

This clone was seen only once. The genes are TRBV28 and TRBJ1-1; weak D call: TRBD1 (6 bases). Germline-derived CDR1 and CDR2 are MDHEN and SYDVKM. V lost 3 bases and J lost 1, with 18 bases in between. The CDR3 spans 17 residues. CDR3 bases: TGTGCCAGCAGTTTGTACAGGGCCCGGATCTCGAACACTGAAGCTTTCTTT. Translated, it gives CASSLYRARISNTEAFF.

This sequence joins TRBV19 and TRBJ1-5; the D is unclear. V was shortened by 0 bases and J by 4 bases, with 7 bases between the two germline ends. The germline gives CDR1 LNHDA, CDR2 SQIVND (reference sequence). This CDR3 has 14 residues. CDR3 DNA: TGTGCCAGTAGTATAGATGTCAGGAATCAGCCCCAGCATTTT. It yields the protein CASSIDVRNQPQHF.

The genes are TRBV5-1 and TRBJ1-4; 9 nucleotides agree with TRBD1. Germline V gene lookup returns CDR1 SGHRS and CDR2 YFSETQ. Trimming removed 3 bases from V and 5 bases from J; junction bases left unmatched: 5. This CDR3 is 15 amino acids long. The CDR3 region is CASSWRQGVNEKLFF. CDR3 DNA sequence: TGCGCCAGCAGCTGGAGACAGGGGGTCAATGAAAAACTGTTTTTT.

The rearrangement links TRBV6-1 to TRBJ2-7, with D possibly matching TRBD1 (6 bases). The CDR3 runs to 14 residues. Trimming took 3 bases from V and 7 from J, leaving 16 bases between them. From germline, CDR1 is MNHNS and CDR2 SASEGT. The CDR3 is CASSDGGMRWEQYF. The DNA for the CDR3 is TGTGCCAGCAGTGATGGGGGCATGAGATGGGAGCAGTACTTC.

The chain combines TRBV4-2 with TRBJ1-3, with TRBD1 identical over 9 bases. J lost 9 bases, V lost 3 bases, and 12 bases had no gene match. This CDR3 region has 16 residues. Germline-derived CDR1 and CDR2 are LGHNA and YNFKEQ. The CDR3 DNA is TGTGCCAGCAGCCACCCCCCGACAGGGGGAGTAGGCACCATATATTTT. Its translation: CASSHPPTGGVGTIYF.

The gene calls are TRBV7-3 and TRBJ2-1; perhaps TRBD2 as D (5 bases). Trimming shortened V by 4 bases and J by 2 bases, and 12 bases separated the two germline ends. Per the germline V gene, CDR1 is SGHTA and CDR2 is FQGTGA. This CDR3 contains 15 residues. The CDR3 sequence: CASSSLFGAYNEQFF. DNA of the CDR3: TGTGCCAGCAGCTCCCTTTTCGGGGCCTACAATGAGCAGTTCTTC.

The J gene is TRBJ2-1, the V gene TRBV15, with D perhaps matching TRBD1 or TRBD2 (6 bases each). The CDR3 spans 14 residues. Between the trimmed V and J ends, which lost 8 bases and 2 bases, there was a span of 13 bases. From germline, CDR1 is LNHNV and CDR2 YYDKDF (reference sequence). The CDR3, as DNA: TGTGCCACCCAGATAGGGGGGCCCTACAATGAGCAGTTCTTC. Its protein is CATQIGGPYNEQFF.

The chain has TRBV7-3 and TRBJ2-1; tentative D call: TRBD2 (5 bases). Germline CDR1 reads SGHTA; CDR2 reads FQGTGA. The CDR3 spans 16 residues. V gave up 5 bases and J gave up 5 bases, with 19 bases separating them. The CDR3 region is CASSQSTGSIHNEQFF. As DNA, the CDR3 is TGTGCCAGCAGCCAATCAACGGGGAGTATCCACAATGAGCAGTTCTTC.

The CDR3 DNA reads as TGTGCCAGCAGCCCCCGGATGGGCGGGGAGCTGTTTTTT. It specifies CASSPRMGGELFF. The chain carries TRBV7-2 and TRBJ2-2, with D unclear. The CDR3 runs 13 residues. V gave up 5 bases and J gave up 7 bases, with 11 bases separating them. CDR1 and CDR2 from the germline V gene are SGHTA and FQGNSA.

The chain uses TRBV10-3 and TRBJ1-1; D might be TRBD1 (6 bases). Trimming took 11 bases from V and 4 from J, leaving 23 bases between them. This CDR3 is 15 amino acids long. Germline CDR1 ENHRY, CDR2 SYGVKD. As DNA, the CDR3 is TGTGCCGCCACCGGACAAACAGGGAAGGGCACTGAAGCTTTCTTT. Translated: CAATGQTGKGTEAFF.

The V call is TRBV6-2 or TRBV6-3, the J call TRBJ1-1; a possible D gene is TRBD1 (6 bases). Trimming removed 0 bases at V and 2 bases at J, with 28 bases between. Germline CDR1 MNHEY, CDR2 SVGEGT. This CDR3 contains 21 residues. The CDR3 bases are TGTGCCAGCAGTTACTCGGTGGGTATCCTGGGGGCGAAGAGAAGAAACACTGAAGCTTTCTTT. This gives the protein CASSYSVGILGAKRRNTEAFF.

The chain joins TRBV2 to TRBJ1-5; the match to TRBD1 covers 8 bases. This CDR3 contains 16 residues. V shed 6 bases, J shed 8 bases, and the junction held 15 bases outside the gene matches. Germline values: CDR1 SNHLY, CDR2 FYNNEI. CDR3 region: CASSVQGGGSGEPQHF. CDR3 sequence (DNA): TGTGCCAGCAGCGTACAGGGGGGAGGGTCTGGTGAGCCCCAGCATTTT.

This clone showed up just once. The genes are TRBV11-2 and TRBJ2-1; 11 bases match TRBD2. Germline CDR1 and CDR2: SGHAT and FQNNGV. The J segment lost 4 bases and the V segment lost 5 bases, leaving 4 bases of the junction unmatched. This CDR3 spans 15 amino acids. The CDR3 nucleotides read TGTGCCAGCAGCCTTAGCGGGAGGGATTACAATGAGCAGTTCTTC. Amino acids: CASSLSGRDYNEQFF.

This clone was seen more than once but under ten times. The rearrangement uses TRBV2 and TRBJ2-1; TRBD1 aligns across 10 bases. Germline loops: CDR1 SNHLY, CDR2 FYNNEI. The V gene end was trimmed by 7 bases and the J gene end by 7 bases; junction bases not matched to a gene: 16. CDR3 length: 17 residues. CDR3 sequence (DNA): TGTGCCAGCACTAAATTACGGGGACAGGGGACTATGAATGAGCAGTTCTTC. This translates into CASTKLRGQGTMNEQFF.

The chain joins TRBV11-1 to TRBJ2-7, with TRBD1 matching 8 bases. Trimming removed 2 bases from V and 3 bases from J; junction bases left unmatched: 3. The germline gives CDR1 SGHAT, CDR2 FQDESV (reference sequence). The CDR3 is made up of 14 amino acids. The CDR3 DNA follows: TGTGCCAGCAGCTTACTTGGACAGGGCTACGAGCAGTACTTC. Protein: CASSLLGQGYEQYF.

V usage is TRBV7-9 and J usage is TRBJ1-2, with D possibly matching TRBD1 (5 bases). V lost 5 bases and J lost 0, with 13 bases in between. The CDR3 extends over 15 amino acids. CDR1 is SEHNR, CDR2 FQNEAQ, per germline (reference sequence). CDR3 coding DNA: TGTGCCAGCAGCCCCCAGGGTTGGGCTAACTATGGCTACACCTTC. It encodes CASSPQGWANYGYTF.

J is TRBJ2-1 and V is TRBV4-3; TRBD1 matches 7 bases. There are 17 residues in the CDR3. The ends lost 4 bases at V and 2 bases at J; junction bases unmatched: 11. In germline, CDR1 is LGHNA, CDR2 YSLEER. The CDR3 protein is CASSRNRGRVTYNEQFF. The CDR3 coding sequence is TGCGCCAGCAGCCGCAACAGGGGTCGGGTAACCTACAATGAGCAGTTCTTC.

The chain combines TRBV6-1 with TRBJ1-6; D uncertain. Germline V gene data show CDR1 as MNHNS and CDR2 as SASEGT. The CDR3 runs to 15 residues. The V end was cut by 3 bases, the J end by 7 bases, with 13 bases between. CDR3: CASSESGHSNSPLHF. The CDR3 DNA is TGTGCCAGCAGTGAGTCCGGGCACTCCAATTCACCCCTCCACTTT.

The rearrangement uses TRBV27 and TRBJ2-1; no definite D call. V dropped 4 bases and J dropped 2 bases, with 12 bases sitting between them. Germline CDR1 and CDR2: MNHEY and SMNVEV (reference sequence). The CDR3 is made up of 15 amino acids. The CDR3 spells CASSSGQTPYNEQFF. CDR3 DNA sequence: TGTGCCAGCAGTTCTGGCCAAACCCCCTACAATGAGCAGTTCTTC.